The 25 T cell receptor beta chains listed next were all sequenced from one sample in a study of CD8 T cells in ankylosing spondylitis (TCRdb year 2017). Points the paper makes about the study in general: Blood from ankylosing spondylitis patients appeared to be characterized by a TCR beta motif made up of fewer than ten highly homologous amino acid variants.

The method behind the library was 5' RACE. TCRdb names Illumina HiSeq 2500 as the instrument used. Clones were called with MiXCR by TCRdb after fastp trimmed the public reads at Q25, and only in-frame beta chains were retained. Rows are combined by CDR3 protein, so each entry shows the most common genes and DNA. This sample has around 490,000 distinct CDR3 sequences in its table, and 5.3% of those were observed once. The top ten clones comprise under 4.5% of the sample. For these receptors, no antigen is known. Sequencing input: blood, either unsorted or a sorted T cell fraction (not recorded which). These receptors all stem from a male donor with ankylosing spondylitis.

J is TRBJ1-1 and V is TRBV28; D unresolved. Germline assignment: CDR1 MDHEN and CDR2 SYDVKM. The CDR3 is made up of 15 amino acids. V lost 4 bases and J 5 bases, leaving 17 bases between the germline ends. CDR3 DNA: TGTGCCAGCAGTTCCCTGAGGAATTTGAGGACTGAAGCTTTCTTT. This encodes CASSSLRNLRTEAFF.

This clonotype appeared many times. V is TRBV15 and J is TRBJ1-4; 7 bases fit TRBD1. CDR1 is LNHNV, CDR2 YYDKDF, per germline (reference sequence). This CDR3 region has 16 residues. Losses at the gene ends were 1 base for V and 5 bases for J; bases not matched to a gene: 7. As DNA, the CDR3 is TGTGCCACCAGCAGAGGGGGGGGACAGAGGAATGAAAAACTGTTTTTT. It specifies CATSRGGGQRNEKLFF.

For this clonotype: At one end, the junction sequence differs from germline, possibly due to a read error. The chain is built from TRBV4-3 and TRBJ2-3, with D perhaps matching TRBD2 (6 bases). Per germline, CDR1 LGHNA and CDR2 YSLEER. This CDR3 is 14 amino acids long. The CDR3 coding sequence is TGCGCCAACAGCCGCATAGCGGACACAGATACGCAGTATTTT. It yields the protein CANSRIADTDTQYF.

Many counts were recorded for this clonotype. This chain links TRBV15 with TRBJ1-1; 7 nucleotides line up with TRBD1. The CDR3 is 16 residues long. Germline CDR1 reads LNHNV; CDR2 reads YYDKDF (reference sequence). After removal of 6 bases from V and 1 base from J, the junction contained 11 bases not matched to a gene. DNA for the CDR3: TGTGCCACCAGTCACCCCACGGGACAGCGGAACACTGAAGCTTTCTTT. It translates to CATSHPTGQRNTEAFF.

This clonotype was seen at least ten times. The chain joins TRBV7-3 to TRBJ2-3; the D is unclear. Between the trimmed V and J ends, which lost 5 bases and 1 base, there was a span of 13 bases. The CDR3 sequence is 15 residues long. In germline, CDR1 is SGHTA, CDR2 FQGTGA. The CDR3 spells CASSTSGGGTDTQYF. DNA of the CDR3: TGTGCCAGCAGCACCTCCGGCGGCGGCACAGATACGCAGTATTTT.

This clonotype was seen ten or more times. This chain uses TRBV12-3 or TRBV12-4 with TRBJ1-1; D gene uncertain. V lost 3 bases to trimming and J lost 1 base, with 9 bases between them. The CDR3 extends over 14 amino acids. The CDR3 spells CASSFGRGNTEAFF. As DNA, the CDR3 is TGTGCCAGCAGTTTTGGACGGGGGAACACTGAAGCTTTCTTT.

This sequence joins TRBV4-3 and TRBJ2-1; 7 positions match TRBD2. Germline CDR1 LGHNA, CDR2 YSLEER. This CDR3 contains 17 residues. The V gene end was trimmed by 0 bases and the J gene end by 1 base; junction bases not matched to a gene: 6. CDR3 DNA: TGCGCCAGCAGCCAAGATGCACTAGCGCCGTCCTACAATGAGCAGTTCTTC. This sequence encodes CASSQDALAPSYNEQFF.

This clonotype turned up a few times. The CDR3 here is CASSFWGRESNTEAFF. CDR3 DNA: TGTGCCAGCAGCTTTTGGGGGCGAGAGTCCAACACTGAAGCTTTCTTT. The chain uses TRBV11-2 and TRBJ1-1; D is possibly TRBD1 (6 bases). V shed 3 bases and J shed 2 bases, with 16 bases lying between them. The CDR3 sequence is 16 residues long. Germline values: CDR1 SGHAT, CDR2 FQNNGV.

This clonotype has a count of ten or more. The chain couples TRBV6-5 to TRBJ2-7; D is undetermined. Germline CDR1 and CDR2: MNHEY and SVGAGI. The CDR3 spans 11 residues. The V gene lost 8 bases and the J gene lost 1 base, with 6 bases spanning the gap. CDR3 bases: TGTGCCAGCGGGTTGTCCTACGAGCAGTACTTC. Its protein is CASGLSYEQYF.

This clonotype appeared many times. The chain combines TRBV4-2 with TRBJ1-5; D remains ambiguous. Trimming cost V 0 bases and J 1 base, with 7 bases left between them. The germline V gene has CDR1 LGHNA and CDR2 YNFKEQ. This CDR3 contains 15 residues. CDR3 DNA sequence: TGTGCCAGCAGCCAAGATGGGGAAAGCAATCAGCCCCAGCATTTT. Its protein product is CASSQDGESNQPQHF.

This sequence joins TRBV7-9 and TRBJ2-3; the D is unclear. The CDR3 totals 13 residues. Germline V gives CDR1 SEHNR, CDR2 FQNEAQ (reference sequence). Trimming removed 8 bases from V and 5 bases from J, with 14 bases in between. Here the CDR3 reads CASGPAPRDTQYF. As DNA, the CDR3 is TGTGCCAGCGGCCCTGCCCCCCGAGATACGCAGTATTTT.

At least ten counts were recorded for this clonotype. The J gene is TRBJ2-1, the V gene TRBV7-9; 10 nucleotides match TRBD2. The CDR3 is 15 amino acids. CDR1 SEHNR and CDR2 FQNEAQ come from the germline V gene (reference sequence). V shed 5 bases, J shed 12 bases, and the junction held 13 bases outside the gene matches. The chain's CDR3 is CASSSGTSASVWQFF. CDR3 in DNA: TGTGCCAGCAGCAGCGGGACTAGCGCGTCTGTGTGGCAGTTCTTC. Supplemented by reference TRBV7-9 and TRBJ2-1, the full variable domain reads DTGVSQNPRHKITKRGQNVTFRCDPISEHNRLYWYRQTLGQGPEFLTYFQNEAQLEKSRLLSDRFSAERPKGSFSTLEIQRTEQGDSAMYLCASSSGTSASVWQFFGPGTRLTVL.

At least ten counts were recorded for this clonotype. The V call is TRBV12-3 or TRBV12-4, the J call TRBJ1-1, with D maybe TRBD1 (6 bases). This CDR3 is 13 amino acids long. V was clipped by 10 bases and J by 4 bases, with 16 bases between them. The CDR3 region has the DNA TGTGCCAACTCGAGAGGACAGCCCACTGAAGCTTTCTTT. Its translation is CANSRGQPTEAFF.

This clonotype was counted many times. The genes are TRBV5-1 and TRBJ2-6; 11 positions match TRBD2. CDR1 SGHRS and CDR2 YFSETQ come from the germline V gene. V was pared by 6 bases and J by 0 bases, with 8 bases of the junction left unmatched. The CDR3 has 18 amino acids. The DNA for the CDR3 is TGCGCCAGCAAGCGACTAGCGGGACAAATCTCTGGGGCCAACGTCCTGACTTTC. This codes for CASKRLAGQISGANVLTF.

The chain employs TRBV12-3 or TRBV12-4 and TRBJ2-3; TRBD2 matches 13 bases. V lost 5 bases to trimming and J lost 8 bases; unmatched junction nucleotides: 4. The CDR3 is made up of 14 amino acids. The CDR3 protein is CASSQWTSGGTQYF. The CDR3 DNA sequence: TGTGCCAGCAGTCAATGGACTAGCGGGGGTACGCAGTATTTT.

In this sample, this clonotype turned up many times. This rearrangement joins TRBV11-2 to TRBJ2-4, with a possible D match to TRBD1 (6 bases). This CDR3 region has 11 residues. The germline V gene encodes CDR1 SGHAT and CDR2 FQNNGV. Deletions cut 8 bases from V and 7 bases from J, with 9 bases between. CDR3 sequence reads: CASRRGNIQYF. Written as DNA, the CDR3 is TGTGCCAGCCGAAGGGGGAACATTCAGTACTTC.

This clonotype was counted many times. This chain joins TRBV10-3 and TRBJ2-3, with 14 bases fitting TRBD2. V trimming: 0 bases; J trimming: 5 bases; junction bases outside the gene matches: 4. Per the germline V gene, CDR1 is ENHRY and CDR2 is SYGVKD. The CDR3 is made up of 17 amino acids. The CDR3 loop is CAISESTSGRAGDTQYF. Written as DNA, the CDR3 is TGTGCCATCAGTGAGTCGACTAGCGGGAGGGCCGGAGATACGCAGTATTTT.

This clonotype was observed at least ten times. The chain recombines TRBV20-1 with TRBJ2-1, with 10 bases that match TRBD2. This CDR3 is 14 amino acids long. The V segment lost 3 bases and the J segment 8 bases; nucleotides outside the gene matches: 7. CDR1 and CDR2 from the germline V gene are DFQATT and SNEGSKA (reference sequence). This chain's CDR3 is CSARPLAGADEQFF. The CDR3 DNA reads TGCAGTGCTAGGCCGCTAGCGGGAGCGGATGAGCAGTTCTTC.

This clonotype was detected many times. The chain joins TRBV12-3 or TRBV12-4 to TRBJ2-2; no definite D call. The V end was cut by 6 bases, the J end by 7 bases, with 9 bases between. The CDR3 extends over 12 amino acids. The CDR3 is CASSLNLGELFF. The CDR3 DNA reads TGTGCCAGCAGCCTTAACCTCGGGGAGCTGTTTTTT.

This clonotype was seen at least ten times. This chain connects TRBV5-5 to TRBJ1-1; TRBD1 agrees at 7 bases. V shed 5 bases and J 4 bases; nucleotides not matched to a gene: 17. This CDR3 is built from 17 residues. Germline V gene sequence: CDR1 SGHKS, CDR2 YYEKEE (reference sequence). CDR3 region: CASRPEMTGQDVTEAFF. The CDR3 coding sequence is TGTGCCAGCAGACCGGAGATGACAGGACAGGATGTCACTGAAGCTTTCTTT.

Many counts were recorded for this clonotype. The CDR3 DNA reads TGCAGTGCTACTGACATGACAGGATGGAATCAGCCCCAGCATTTT. It yields the protein CSATDMTGWNQPQHF. V and J are TRBV20-1 and TRBJ1-5; perhaps TRBD1 as D (6 bases). CDR3 length: 15 residues. CDR1 is DFQATT, CDR2 SNEGSKA, per germline (reference sequence). Trimming pared 4 bases from V and 4 bases from J, leaving 17 bases between.

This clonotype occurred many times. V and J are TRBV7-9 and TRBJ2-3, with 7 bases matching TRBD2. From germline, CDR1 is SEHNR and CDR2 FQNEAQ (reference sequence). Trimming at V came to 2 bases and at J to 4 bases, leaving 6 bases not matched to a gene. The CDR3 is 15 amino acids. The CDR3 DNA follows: TGTGCCAGCAGCTTACGGACTAGTGGCGCAGATACGCAGTATTTT. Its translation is CASSLRTSGADTQYF.

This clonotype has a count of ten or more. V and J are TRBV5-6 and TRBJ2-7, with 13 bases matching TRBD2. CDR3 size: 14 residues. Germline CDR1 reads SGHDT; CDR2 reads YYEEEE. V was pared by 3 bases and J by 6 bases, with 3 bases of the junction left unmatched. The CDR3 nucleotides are TGTGCCAGCAGCTCAACTAGCGGGGGGGGCGAGCAGTACTTC. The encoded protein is CASSSTSGGGEQYF.

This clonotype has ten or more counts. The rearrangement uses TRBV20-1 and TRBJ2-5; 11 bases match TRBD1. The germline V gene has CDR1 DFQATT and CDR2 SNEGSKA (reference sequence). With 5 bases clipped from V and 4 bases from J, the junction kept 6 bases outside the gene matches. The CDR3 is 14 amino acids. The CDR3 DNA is TGCAGTGCTCCGGTCGGGACAGGGGGAGAGACCCAGTACTTC. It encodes CSAPVGTGGETQYF.

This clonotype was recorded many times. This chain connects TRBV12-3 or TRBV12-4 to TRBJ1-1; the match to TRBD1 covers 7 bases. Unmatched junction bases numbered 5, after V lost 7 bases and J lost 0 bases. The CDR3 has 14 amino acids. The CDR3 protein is CASTTTGMNTEAFF. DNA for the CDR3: TGTGCCAGCACCACGACAGGGATGAACACTGAAGCTTTCTTT.